This T cell receptor beta chain was identified during a study of blood T cells in healthy people across ages. Overall study results and limits: Compared with aged donors, long-lived donors showed fewer expanded clones, suggesting selection.

With a J-beta primer mix and a sample-barcoded 5' primer, a second PCR ran about 6 to 11 cycles. CDR3-containing paired-end reads numbered at least 2.5 million in each sample. TCRdb passed the 5' RACE reads through MiXCR, listing each CDR3 protein once. The sample carries approximately 900,000 distinct CDR3 sequences, approximately 49% recorded once. This clonotype was observed a handful of times. The antigen remains unidentified. Sample donors were healthy Caucasian individuals that came from Russia, aged about 6 to 95. Isolation of PBMCs gave at least 6 million cells per sample. Germline CDR1 reads LNHDA; CDR2 reads SQIVND (reference sequence). CDR3 size: 16 residues. V lost 2 bases and J 5 bases, leaving 15 bases between the germline ends.

This TCR derives from a man aged 30-40 years in good health. This chain joins TRBV19 and TRBJ2-2, with D perhaps given as TRBD1 or TRBD2 (5 bases each). Sequenced input: blood. CDR3 sequence (DNA): TGTGCCAGTAGTATACTTTTTGGGACGGGAACCGGGGAGCTGTTTTTT. It encodes CASSILFGTGTGELFF.